This TCR beta chain was identified in a study of beta chain features in type 1 diabetes. General observations from the study: Whether HLA type influences TCRB rearrangement remained unresolved here. Moderately but significantly shorter TCRB CDR3s were found in Type 1 diabetes patients in all four CD4+ subsets.

Expressed TCRB transcripts were sequenced because the isolated RNA had all been reverse transcribed beforehand. The study sequenced naive, central memory and regulatory T cell samples to an average of roughly 3.4 million reads. The repertoire was sequenced with immunoSEQ multiplex PCR; TCRdb's copy has only in-frame clones and lacks some. The table has 150,000 to 180,000 clones, roughly 10% seen once. Sorting that relied on CD45RO/CCR7/CD25/CD127/CD95/CD27 yielded CD4+ naive, central memory, regulatory and stem cell-like memory cells. A word on this clone: Antigen unknown.

From germline, CDR1 is MNHEY and CDR2 SVGAGI. The ends were cut back, 6 bases at V and 1 base at J, with 10 bases in the middle. This CDR3 spans 13 amino acids. The specimen sequenced was central memory CD4+ T cells from blood. This chain joins TRBV6-5 and TRBJ2-7; no clear D. The source is a young man in good health. The CDR3 loop is CASSRRPSYEQYF. CDR3 sequence (DNA): TGTGCCAGCAGCCGGCGTCCTTCCTACGAGCAGTACTTC.